The sequence of this TCR beta chain was determined in a study of T cells in Graves' hyperthyroidism and ophthalmopathy. At the level of the study: At initial diagnosis, before any treatment had begun, peripheral blood was obtained. The study, taken as a whole, reports: A model using 13 V-J features told ophthalmopathy apart from stable hyperthyroidism.

Each patient was aged 18 to 65 and had newly diagnosed hyperthyroidism of under 2 months' duration. This clonotype was observed at least ten times. Its target is unknown. The source material, RNA transcripts, was used to amplify TCR beta CDR3 regions. The study used the HTBI primer set for a first-round RT-PCR of the TCR CDR3. TCRdb re-called the multiplex PCR reads through MiXCR, storing one row per CDR3 protein. Altogether about 350,000 distinct CDR3 sequences are present, approximately 17% being singletons, with the ten largest covering almost 35%. Germline CDR1 ENHRY, CDR2 SYGVKD. The CDR3 contains 11 residues. V was pared by 6 bases and J by 0 bases, with 2 bases between.

This receptor was taken from a woman aged 25 to 39 with Graves' hyperthyroidism that later progressed to Graves' ophthalmopathy. The chain links TRBV10-3 to TRBJ1-1; D uncertain. Sequenced sample: blood. This CDR3 reads CAIRVNTEAFF. CDR3 coding DNA: TGTGCCATCAGGGTGAACACTGAAGCTTTCTTT.